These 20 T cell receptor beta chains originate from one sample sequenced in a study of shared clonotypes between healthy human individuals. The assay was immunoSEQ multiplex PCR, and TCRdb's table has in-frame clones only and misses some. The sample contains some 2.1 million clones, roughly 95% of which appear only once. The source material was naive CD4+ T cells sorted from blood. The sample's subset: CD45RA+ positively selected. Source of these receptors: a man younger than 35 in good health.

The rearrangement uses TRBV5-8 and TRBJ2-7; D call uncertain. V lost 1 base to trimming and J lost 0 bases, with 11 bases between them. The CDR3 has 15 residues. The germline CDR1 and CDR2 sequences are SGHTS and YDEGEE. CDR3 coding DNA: TGTGCCAGCAGCTTGTTTACCGTAAGCTCCTACGAGCAGTACTTC. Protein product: CASSLFTVSSYEQYF.

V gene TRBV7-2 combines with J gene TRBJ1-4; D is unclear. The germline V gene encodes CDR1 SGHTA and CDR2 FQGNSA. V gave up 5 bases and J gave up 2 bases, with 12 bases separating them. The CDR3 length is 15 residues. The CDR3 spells CASSPSIGTNEKLFF. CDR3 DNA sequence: TGTGCCAGCAGCCCGTCAATTGGTACTAATGAAAAACTGTTTTTT.

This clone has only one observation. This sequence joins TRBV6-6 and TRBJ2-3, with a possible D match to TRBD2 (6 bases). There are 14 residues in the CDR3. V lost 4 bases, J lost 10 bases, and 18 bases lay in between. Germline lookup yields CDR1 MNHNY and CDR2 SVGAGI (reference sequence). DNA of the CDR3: TGTGCCAGCAGTTCCGAATGGGCGGGGTCGGCGCAGTATTTT. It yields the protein CASSSEWAGSAQYF.

The CDR3 sequence is CASTTVRGSEQYF. The CDR3 region has the DNA TGTGCCAGCACCACCGTTCGGGGTTCGGAGCAGTACTTC. This chain uses TRBV6-5 with TRBJ2-7; maybe TRBD2 (5 bases). This CDR3 is built from 13 residues. V dropped 7 bases and J dropped 7 bases, with 17 bases sitting between them. Per the germline V gene, CDR1 is MNHEY and CDR2 is SVGAGI.

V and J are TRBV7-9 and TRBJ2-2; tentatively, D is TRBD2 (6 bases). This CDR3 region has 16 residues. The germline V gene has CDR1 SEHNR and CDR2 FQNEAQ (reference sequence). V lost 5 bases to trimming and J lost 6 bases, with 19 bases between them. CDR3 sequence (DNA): TGTGCCAGCAGCCGAATTTCTGGAGGGGTCCCCGGGGAGCTGTTTTTT. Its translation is CASSRISGGVPGELFF.

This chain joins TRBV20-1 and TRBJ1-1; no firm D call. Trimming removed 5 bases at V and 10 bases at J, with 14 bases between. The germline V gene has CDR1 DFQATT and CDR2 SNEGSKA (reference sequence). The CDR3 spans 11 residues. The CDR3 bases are TGCAGTGCTTCTCCGGCTCTCTCAGCTTTCTTT. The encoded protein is CSASPALSAFF.

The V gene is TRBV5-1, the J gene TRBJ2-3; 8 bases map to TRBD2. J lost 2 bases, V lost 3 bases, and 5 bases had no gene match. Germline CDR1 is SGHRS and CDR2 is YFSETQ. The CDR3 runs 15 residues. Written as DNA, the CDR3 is TGCGCCAGCAGCTCCGGGAGGGCCAACACAGATACGCAGTATTTT. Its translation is CASSSGRANTDTQYF.

The CDR3 sequence is CASGQGMNTDTQYF. The CDR3 DNA follows: TGCGCCAGCGGACAGGGGATGAACACAGATACGCAGTATTTT. The chain recombines TRBV5-1 with TRBJ2-3; 9 bases are shared with TRBD1. The CDR3 runs 14 residues. The J segment lost 2 bases and the V segment lost 7 bases, leaving 5 bases of the junction unmatched. Germline V lookup: CDR1 SGHRS, CDR2 YFSETQ.

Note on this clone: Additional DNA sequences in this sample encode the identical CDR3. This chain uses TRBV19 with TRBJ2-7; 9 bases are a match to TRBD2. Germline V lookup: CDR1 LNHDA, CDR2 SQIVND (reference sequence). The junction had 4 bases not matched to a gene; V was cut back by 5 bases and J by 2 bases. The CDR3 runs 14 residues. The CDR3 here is CASSLAGGPYEQYF. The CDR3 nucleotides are TGTGCCAGTAGTCTCGCGGGAGGGCCCTACGAGCAGTACTTC. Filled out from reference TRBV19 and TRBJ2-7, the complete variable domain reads DGGITQSPKYLFRKEGQNVTLSCEQNLNHDAMYWYRQDPGQGLRLIYYSQIVNDFQKGDIAEGYSVSREKKESFPLTVTSAQKNPTAFYLCASSLAGGPYEQYFGPGTRLTVT.

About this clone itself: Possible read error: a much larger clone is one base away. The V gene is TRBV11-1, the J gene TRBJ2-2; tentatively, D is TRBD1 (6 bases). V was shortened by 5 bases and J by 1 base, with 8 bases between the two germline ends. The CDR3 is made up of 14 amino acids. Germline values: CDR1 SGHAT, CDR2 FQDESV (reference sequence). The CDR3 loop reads CASSLTGNTGELFF. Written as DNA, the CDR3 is TGTGCCAGCAGCCTGACAGGGAACACCGGGGAGCTGTTTTTT.

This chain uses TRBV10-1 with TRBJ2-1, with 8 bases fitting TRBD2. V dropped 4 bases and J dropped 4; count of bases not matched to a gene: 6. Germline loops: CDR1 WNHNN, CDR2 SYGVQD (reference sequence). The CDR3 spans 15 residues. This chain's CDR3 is CASSVAGGLYNEQFF. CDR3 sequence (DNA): TGCGCCAGCAGTGTTGCGGGAGGATTATACAATGAGCAGTTCTTC.

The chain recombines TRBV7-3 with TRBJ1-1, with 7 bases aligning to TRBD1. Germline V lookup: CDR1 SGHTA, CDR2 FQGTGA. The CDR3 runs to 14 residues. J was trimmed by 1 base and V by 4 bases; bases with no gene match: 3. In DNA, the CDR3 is TGTGCCAGCAGCTCACGGACAGGGAACACTGAAGCTTTCTTT. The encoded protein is CASSSRTGNTEAFF.

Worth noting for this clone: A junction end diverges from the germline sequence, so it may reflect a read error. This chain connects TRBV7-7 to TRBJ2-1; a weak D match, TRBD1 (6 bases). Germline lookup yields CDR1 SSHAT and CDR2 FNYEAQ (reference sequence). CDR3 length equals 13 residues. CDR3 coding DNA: TGTGCTAGCAGCTCCCAGGGGTGGGATGAGCAGTTCTTC. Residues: CASSSQGWDEQFF.

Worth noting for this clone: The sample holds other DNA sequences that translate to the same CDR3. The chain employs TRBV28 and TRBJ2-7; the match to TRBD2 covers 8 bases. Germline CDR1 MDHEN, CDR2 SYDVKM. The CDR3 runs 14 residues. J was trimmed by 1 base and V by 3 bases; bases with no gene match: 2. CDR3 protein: CASSFSGGSYEQYF. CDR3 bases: TGTGCCAGCAGTTTCAGCGGGGGTTCCTACGAGCAGTACTTC.

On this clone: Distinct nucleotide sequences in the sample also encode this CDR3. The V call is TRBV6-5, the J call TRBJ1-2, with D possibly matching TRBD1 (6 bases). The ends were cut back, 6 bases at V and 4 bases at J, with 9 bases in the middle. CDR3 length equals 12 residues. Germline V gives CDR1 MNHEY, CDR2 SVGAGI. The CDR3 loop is CASSLDSYGYTF. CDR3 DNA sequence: TGTGCCAGCAGCTTGGACAGCTATGGCTACACCTTC.

CDR3 loop: CASSKGQGSYYEQYF. The CDR3 nucleotides read TGTGCCAGCAGCAAGGGACAGGGGTCCTACTACGAGCAGTACTTC. This rearrangement joins TRBV7-8 to TRBJ2-7; 10 bases are shared with TRBD1. Germline CDR1 is SGHVS and CDR2 is FQNEAQ. J was trimmed by 3 bases and V by 5 bases; bases with no gene match: 7. The CDR3 sequence is 15 residues long.

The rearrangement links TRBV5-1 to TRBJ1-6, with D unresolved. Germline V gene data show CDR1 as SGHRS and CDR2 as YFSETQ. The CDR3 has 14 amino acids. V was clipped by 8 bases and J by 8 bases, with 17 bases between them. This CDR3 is CASSGGQQDSPLHF. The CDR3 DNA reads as TGCGCCAGTAGCGGTGGGCAGCAGGATTCACCCCTCCACTTT.

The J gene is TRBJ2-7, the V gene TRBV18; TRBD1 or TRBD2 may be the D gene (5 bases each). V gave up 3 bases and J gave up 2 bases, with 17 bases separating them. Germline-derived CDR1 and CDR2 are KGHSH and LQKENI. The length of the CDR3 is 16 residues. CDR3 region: CASSPPYRDGTYEQYF. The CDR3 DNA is TGTGCCAGCTCACCTCCTTACCGGGACGGAACCTACGAGCAGTACTTC. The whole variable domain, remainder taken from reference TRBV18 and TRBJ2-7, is NAGVMQNPRHLVRRRGQEARLRCSPMKGHSHVYWYRQLPEEGLKFMVYLQKENIIDESGMPKERFSAEFPKEGPSILRIQQVVRGDSAAYFCASSPPYRDGTYEQYFGPGTRLTVT.

The CDR3 bases are TGTGCCAGCAGCTTTCAGTTAGGGGACATGAACACTGAAGCTTTCTTT. It translates to CASSFQLGDMNTEAFF. This rearrangement joins TRBV7-6 to TRBJ1-1, with TRBD1 as a possible D gene (6 bases). Trimming stripped 3 bases from V and 0 bases from J, with 14 bases between. The CDR3 consists of 16 residues. CDR1 SGHVS and CDR2 FNYEAQ come from the germline V gene. Drawing the rest from reference TRBV7-6 and TRBJ1-1, the complete variable domain is GAGVSQSPRYKVTKRGQDVALRCDPISGHVSLYWYRQALGQGPEFLTYFNYEAQQDKSGLPNDRFSAERPEGSISTLTIQRTEQRDSAMYRCASSFQLGDMNTEAFFGQGTRLTVV.

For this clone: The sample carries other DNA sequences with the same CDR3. CDR3 protein: CASSQDRGGTDTQYF. The CDR3 DNA sequence: TGTGCCAGCAGCCAAGATAGGGGGGGCACAGATACGCAGTATTTT. The V and J genes are TRBV4-2 and TRBJ2-3; D may be TRBD1 or TRBD2 (6 bases each). V lost 0 bases, J lost 1 base, and 8 bases lay in between. Germline assignment: CDR1 LGHNA and CDR2 YNFKEQ. CDR3 length: 15 residues.